Sequencing of this T cell receptor (beta chain) was carried out in a study of early T cells in non-severe SARS-CoV-2 infection. Many counts were recorded for this clonotype. One entry per CDR3 protein results from TCRdb running MiXCR on the 5' RACE reads. The data contain over 80,000 distinct CDR3 sequences, roughly 13% of them singletons. This CDR3 contains 14 residues. Trimming took 2 bases from V and 9 from J, leaving 14 bases between them. CDR1 and CDR2 from the germline V gene are MNHEY and SMNVEV (reference sequence). Sequencing input: whole blood. The receptor was derived from an adult who was a healthcare worker with PCR-confirmed SARS-CoV-2 infection or an uninfected control (not recorded which). The chain couples TRBV27 to TRBJ2-1; the D is unclear. CDR3 nucleotide sequence: TGTGCCAGCAGTTTAGGGTTGGGTGGCTTTGAGCAGTTCTTC. This sequence encodes CASSLGLGGFEQFF.